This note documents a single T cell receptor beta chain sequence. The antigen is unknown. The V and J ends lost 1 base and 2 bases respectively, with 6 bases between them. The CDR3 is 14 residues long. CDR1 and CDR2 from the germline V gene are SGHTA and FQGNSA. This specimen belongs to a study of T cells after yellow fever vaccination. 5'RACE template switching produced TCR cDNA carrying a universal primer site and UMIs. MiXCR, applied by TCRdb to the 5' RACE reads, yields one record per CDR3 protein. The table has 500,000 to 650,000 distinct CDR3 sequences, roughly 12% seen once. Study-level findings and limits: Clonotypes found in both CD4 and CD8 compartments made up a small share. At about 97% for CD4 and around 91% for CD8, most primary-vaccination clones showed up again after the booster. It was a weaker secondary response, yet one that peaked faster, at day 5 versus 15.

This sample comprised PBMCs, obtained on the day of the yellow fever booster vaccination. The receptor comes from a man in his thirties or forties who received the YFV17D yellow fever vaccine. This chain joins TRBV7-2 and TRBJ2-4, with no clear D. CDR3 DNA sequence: TGTGCCAGCAGCTTAGATAGGTCCAAAAACATTCAGTACTTC. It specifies CASSLDRSKNIQYF.